One and the same sample provided the 2 T cell receptor beta chains below, sequenced in a study of T cell responses to AZD1222 COVID-19 vaccine. Using immunoSEQ multiplex PCR, the repertoire was profiled, and TCRdb retains in-frame clones only, with some absent. The top ten hold about 1.9% of the sample, which has about 130,000 clones, around 90% seen once. Sequencing used peripheral blood, obtained on day 0 of AZD1222 vaccination. The source of these receptors is an adult in good health.

This chain connects TRBV10-3 to TRBJ2-1, with TRBD1 matching over 7 bases. Germline-derived CDR1 and CDR2 are ENHRY and SYGVKD. Germline trimming cut 6 bases from V and 3 bases from J; bases unmatched to any gene: 5. The CDR3 is 14 amino acids. The CDR3 DNA follows: TGTGCCATCAGCTTCGGGACAGTCTACAATGAGCAGTTCTTC. This codes for CAISFGTVYNEQFF.

V and J are TRBV18 and TRBJ1-5, with D hard to call. Deletions cut 8 bases from V and 4 bases from J, with 6 bases between. Germline V CDR1 and CDR2: KGHSH, LQKENI. The CDR3 loop spans 11 amino acids. The CDR3 DNA reads TGTGCCAGCCCGCGAAATCAGCCCCAGCATTTT. This sequence encodes CASPRNQPQHF.